A single sample gave rise to the 31 T cell receptor beta chains below, sequenced in a study of cytotoxic CD8 clonotypes in ibrutinib-treated CLL. Here immunoSEQ multiplex PCR was the method, and the copy in TCRdb shows in-frame clones only, minus some. The sample shows almost 250,000 clones, about three quarters of them seen only once. Sequencing used PBMCs, obtained after 24 months of ibrutinib treatment. The origin of the receptors is a human donor with chronic lymphocytic leukemia.

With regard to this clone: Other DNA sequences within the sample encode an identical CDR3. V is TRBV6-5 and J is TRBJ2-7; TRBD2 might be the D (5 bases). The CDR3 covers 11 residues. The ends were cut back, 2 bases at V and 7 bases at J, with 6 bases in the middle. Germline CDR1 and CDR2: MNHEY and SVGAGI. The DNA of the CDR3 is TGTGCCAGCAGTTACAGCGGTGAGCAGTACTTC. Its translation is CASSYSGEQYF.

The CDR3 DNA is TGCGCCAGCAGTCAATTTAGCGGTTACAATCAGCCCCAGCATTTT. As protein: CASSQFSGYNQPQHF. J is TRBJ1-5 and V is TRBV23-1; D unresolved. TRBV23-1 has ORF status, its function being uncertain. V lost 1 base and J lost 3, with 10 bases in between. This CDR3 is built from 15 residues.

The V call is TRBV18, the J call TRBJ1-1, with D hard to call. Germline V CDR1 and CDR2: KGHSH, LQKENI. V was shortened by 1 base and J by 6 bases, with 12 bases between the two germline ends. The CDR3 covers 14 residues. The CDR3 sequence is CASSPRSGVAEAFF. The CDR3 nucleotides read TGTGCCAGCTCACCACGGAGCGGGGTGGCTGAAGCTTTCTTT.

The chain employs TRBV5-5 and TRBJ2-1, with unresolved D. V gave up 4 bases and J gave up 9 bases, with 11 bases separating them. Looked up from germline, CDR1 is SGHKS and CDR2 is YYEKEE (reference sequence). This CDR3 is 12 amino acids long. This chain's CDR3 is CASSHSKGEQFF. The CDR3 DNA sequence: TGTGCCAGCAGCCATAGTAAGGGTGAGCAGTTCTTC.

The CDR3 region is CASSVGSKSGNTIYF. The CDR3 nucleotides are TGTGCCAGCAGCGTAGGATCCAAAAGTGGAAACACCATATATTTT. The J gene is TRBJ1-3, the V gene TRBV9; D unclear. V lost 0 bases and J lost 3, with 10 bases in between. The CDR3 runs to 15 residues. The germline V gene has CDR1 SGDLS and CDR2 YYNGEE.

This clone was detected only once. Germline is not matched at one junction end, which may reflect a read error. The chain employs TRBV7-7 and TRBJ1-1; D remains unclear. The CDR3 is made up of 18 amino acids. Per the germline V gene, CDR1 is SSHAT and CDR2 is FNYEAQ (reference sequence). CDR3 loop: CASSLNRVPRAGNTEAFF. In nucleotides, the CDR3 is TGTGCTAGCAGCTTAAACCGTGTGCCTCGGGCGGGGAACACTGAAGCTTTCTTT. Full variable domain (rest looked up from reference TRBV7-7 and TRBJ1-1): GAGVSQSPRYKVTKRGQDVTLRCDPISSHATLYWYQQALGQGPEFLTYFNYEAQPDKSGLPSDRFSAERPEGSISTLTIQRTEQRDSAMYRCASSLNRVPRAGNTEAFFGQGTRLTVV.

The sample holds one count of this clone. This chain joins TRBV15 and TRBJ1-2; no reliable D call. This CDR3 region has 15 residues. The V gene lost 0 bases and the J gene lost 6 bases, with 14 bases spanning the gap. Germline assignment: CDR1 LNHNV and CDR2 YYDKDF (reference sequence). CDR3 in amino acids: CATSRDGFVGDGYTF. Here the CDR3 DNA reads TGTGCCACCAGCAGAGATGGGTTTGTCGGAGATGGCTACACCTTC. The variable domain in full, completed from reference TRBV15 and TRBJ1-2, reads DAMVIQNPRYQVTQFGKPVTLSCSQTLNHNVMYWYQQKSSQAPKLLFHYYDKDFNNEADTPDNFQSRRPNTSFCFLDIRSPGLGDTAMYLCATSRDGFVGDGYTFGSGTRLTVV.

The chain combines TRBV5-6 with TRBJ2-5; 7 bases are a match to TRBD2. There are 14 residues in the CDR3. Germline V CDR1 and CDR2: SGHDT, YYEEEE. V gave up 0 bases and J gave up 4 bases; unmatched junction bases: 3. The CDR3 DNA reads TGTGCCAGCAGCTTGGAGTCGGGAGGAGAGACCCAGTACTTC. It is translated as CASSLESGGETQYF. The full variable domain, with the rest looked up from reference TRBV5-6 and TRBJ2-5, is DAGVTQSPTHLIKTRGQQVTLRCSPKSGHDTVSWYQQALGQGPQFIFQYYEEEERQRGNFPDRFSGHQFPNYSSELNVNALLLGDSALYLCASSLESGGETQYFGPGTRLLVL.

Only a few counts were recorded for this clone. The gene calls are TRBV7-9 and TRBJ1-2; tentative D call: TRBD1 (5 bases). The ends were cut back, 5 bases at V and 3 bases at J, with 13 bases in the middle. This CDR3 comprises 14 residues. Per germline, CDR1 SEHNR and CDR2 FQNEAQ (reference sequence). The CDR3 reads CASSLGGLDYGYTF. In DNA form, the CDR3 reads TGTGCCAGCAGCCTGGGGGGTTTGGACTATGGCTACACCTTC.

V and J are TRBV14 and TRBJ2-7, with 8 bases lining up with TRBD1. V dropped 6 bases and J dropped 3; count of bases not matched to a gene: 4. CDR3 length equals 13 residues. Germline assignment: CDR1 SGHDN and CDR2 FVKESK. The CDR3 region is CASSLQGVYEQYF. The CDR3 DNA reads TGTGCCAGCAGTCTACAGGGGGTCTACGAGCAGTACTTC.

V usage is TRBV19 and J usage is TRBJ2-7; TRBD2 matches 11 bases. The CDR3 extends over 16 amino acids. V lost 7 bases, J lost 4 bases, and 12 bases stayed unmatched. Germline CDR1 is LNHDA and CDR2 is SQIVND (reference sequence). For the CDR3, the DNA is TGTGCCAGTACCCTAAGATTCGGGACTAGCGGATACGAGCAGTACTTC. This sequence encodes CASTLRFGTSGYEQYF.

For this clone: An end of the junction does not agree with germline; a read error may underlie this. The chain carries TRBV4-1 and TRBJ1-5, with D hard to call. The CDR3 length is 16 residues. Germline lookup yields CDR1 MGHRA and CDR2 YSYEKL. Written as DNA, the CDR3 is TGCGCCAGCAGACAAGAGGAAAGTTATAGCAATCAGCCCCAGCATTTT. It translates to CASRQEESYSNQPQHF.

The genes are TRBV20-1 and TRBJ2-5, with 7 bases identical to TRBD2. The CDR3 length is 11 residues. Germline V gene sequence: CDR1 DFQATT, CDR2 SNEGSKA (reference sequence). J was trimmed by 5 bases and V by 3 bases; bases with no gene match: 0. CDR3: CSASGRETQYF. The CDR3 nucleotides are TGCAGTGCTAGCGGGAGGGAGACCCAGTACTTC.

The gene calls are TRBV7-6 and TRBJ1-4, with D hard to call. The V end lost 5 bases, the J end lost 4 bases, and 11 bases lay between the germline ends. Germline V gives CDR1 SGHVS, CDR2 FNYEAQ. This CDR3 comprises 14 residues. CDR3 bases: TGTGCCAGCAGCCCTCACCCGCTTAATGAAAAACTGTTTTTT. It specifies CASSPHPLNEKLFF. Full variable domain (remainder filled in from reference TRBV7-6 and TRBJ1-4): GAGVSQSPRYKVTKRGQDVALRCDPISGHVSLYWYRQALGQGPEFLTYFNYEAQQDKSGLPNDRFSAERPEGSISTLTIQRTEQRDSAMYRCASSPHPLNEKLFFGSGTQLSVL.

The rearrangement joins TRBV27 to TRBJ2-5; no clear D. V was cut by 5 bases and J by 5 bases, with 12 bases left in between. The CDR3 runs to 13 residues. Germline CDR1 and CDR2: MNHEY and SMNVEV (reference sequence). CDR3 bases: TGTGCCAGCAGTCCCCCTGGCAGGGAGACCCAGTACTTC. Amino acid sequence: CASSPPGRETQYF.

The CDR3: CASSLDGGSTYNEQFF. The CDR3 coding sequence is TGCGCCAGCAGCTTGGACGGCGGGAGCACCTACAATGAGCAGTTCTTC. The chain uses TRBV5-1 and TRBJ2-1; 7 nucleotides align to TRBD2. V gave up 0 bases and J gave up 2 bases; unmatched junction bases: 5. Looked up from germline, CDR1 is SGHRS and CDR2 is YFSETQ. The CDR3 length is 16 residues.

This clone was picked up a small number of times. DNA of the CDR3: TGCAGCGTTGTGGAGCAGGGGGACACTGAAGCTTTCTTT. This sequence encodes CSVVEQGDTEAFF. This chain joins TRBV29-1 and TRBJ1-1, with 7 bases aligning to TRBD1. With 4 bases clipped from V and 3 bases from J, the junction kept 5 bases outside the gene matches. Germline lookup yields CDR1 SQVTM and CDR2 ANQGSEA. This CDR3 has 13 amino acids.

The rearrangement uses TRBV7-2 and TRBJ1-3; D not certain. Germline CDR1 reads SGHTA; CDR2 reads FQGNSA. The length of the CDR3 is 16 residues. V lost 5 bases and J lost 9, with 23 bases in between. This chain's CDR3 is CASSRLTPGSGGTIYF. DNA of the CDR3: TGTGCCAGCAGCCGGCTGACTCCAGGCTCTGGAGGCACCATATATTTT.

This sequence joins TRBV6-5 and TRBJ2-5, with D possibly called TRBD1 or TRBD2 (5 bases each). The CDR3 totals 15 residues. Germline assignment: CDR1 MNHEY and CDR2 SVGAGI. With 6 bases removed from V and 3 bases from J, the gap between germline ends came to 17 bases. This CDR3 is CASRRKSMGEETQYF. The CDR3, as DNA: TGTGCCAGCAGGAGAAAATCAATGGGGGAAGAGACCCAGTACTTC.

V is TRBV28 and J is TRBJ2-1; D gene uncertain. Germline V lookup: CDR1 MDHEN, CDR2 SYDVKM. This CDR3 is built from 15 residues. V was pared by 2 bases and J by 0 bases, with 8 bases between. In nucleotides, the CDR3 is TGTGCCAGCAGTTTAAAGTCGAGCTCCTACAATGAGCAGTTCTTC. This encodes CASSLKSSSYNEQFF. Using reference TRBV28 and TRBJ2-1 for the parts outside the CDR3, the full variable domain is DVKVTQSSRYLVKRTGEKVFLECVQDMDHENMFWYRQDPGLGLRLIYFSYDVKMKEKGDIPEGYSVSREKKERFSLILESASTNQTSMYLCASSLKSSSYNEQFFGPGTRLTVL.

CDR3 coding DNA: TGTGCCACCAGCAGAGTTCTAGTAGCGCTCTCCTACGAGCAGTACTTC. Translation: CATSRVLVALSYEQYF. V is TRBV15 and J is TRBJ2-7, with D maybe TRBD2 (5 bases). V was pared by 1 base and J by 0 bases, with 13 bases between. This CDR3 contains 16 residues. In germline, CDR1 is LNHNV, CDR2 YYDKDF (reference sequence).

This sequence joins TRBV6-5 and TRBJ2-7, with a possible D match to TRBD1 (7 bases). This CDR3 has 12 amino acids. Trimming removed 10 bases from V and 6 bases from J, with 16 bases in between. Germline V lookup: CDR1 MNHEY, CDR2 SVGAGI. CDR3 DNA: TGTGCCACGGGACAGAACGGGGGCGAGCAGTACTTC. Protein sequence: CATGQNGGEQYF.

Only a few counts were recorded for this clone. A read error may produce the germline difference seen at one junction end. CDR3 loop: CASSSGQFQEQYF. The DNA of the CDR3 is TGTGCTAGCAGCTCGGGACAATTTCAAGAGCAGTACTTC. The V gene is TRBV7-7, the J gene TRBJ2-7; D may be TRBD1 (6 bases). Per the germline V gene, CDR1 is SSHAT and CDR2 is FNYEAQ (reference sequence). CDR3 length: 13 amino acids.

This clone was recorded a few times. J is TRBJ2-7 and V is TRBV11-2, with D unclear. V was clipped by 4 bases and J by 6 bases, with 7 bases between them. Germline V CDR1 and CDR2: SGHAT, FQNNGV. The CDR3 contains 11 residues. The CDR3: CASSSIGEQYF. In DNA form, the CDR3 reads TGTGCCAGCAGCTCCATCGGCGAGCAGTACTTC. The whole variable domain, remainder taken from reference TRBV11-2 and TRBJ2-7, is EAGVAQSPRYKIIEKRQSVAFWCNPISGHATLYWYQQILGQGPKLLIQFQNNGVVDDSQLPKDRFSAERLKGVDSTLKIQPAKLEDSAVYLCASSSIGEQYFGPGTRLTVT.

This chain uses TRBV27 with TRBJ2-7, with TRBD2 matching over 10 bases. The CDR3 runs 15 residues. Per the germline V gene, CDR1 is MNHEY and CDR2 is SMNVEV (reference sequence). Trimming took 3 bases from V and 3 from J; bases not matched to a gene: 5. CDR3 sequence (DNA): TGTGCCAGCAGTTTGCTAGTAGCGGGAGGCTACGAGCAGTACTTC. Protein product: CASSLLVAGGYEQYF.

The rearrangement joins TRBV30 to TRBJ2-3, with a weak D call TRBD2 (5 bases). V lost 4 bases, J lost 4 bases, and 15 bases lay in between. There are 14 residues in the CDR3. Germline CDR1 is GTSNPN and CDR2 is SVGIG (reference sequence). The CDR3 region has the DNA TGTGCCTGGATGGTGGGAGATTTCCCAGATACGCAGTATTTT. It codes for CAWMVGDFPDTQYF.

The genes are TRBV27 and TRBJ2-4, with 11 bases aligning to TRBD2. In germline, CDR1 is MNHEY, CDR2 SMNVEV (reference sequence). J was trimmed by 5 bases and V by 3 bases; bases with no gene match: 12. The CDR3 covers 18 residues. For the CDR3, the DNA is TGTGCCAGCAGTTTTATATGGGTAGCGGGAGGGCCTGAAAACATTCAGTACTTC. It yields the protein CASSFIWVAGGPENIQYF.

This clone has only a few counts. V is TRBV28 and J is TRBJ1-2; TRBD1 matches at 9 bases. The J segment lost 4 bases and the V segment lost 5 bases, leaving 8 bases of the junction unmatched. The V gene's germline CDR1 is MDHEN and CDR2 SYDVKM. The CDR3 has 15 residues. The chain's CDR3 is CASSPTGGVRYGYTF. CDR3 sequence (DNA): TGTGCCAGCAGTCCGACAGGGGGAGTTCGCTATGGCTACACCTTC.

This clone was detected a few times. Other DNA sequences in the same sample also yield this CDR3. The chain carries TRBV5-1 and TRBJ1-1; D perhaps matches TRBD1 (5 bases). Trimming removed 5 bases at V and 3 bases at J, with 8 bases between. The germline gives CDR1 SGHRS, CDR2 YFSETQ. The CDR3 contains 12 residues. The CDR3 protein is CASSLGDTEAFF. The CDR3, as DNA: TGCGCCAGCAGTTTAGGGGACACTGAAGCTTTCTTT.

The chain employs TRBV28 and TRBJ1-2; 10 nucleotides match TRBD1. The V and J ends lost 5 bases and 4 bases, in that order; junction bases with no gene match: 7. The CDR3 totals 15 residues. Germline V lookup: CDR1 MDHEN, CDR2 SYDVKM. The CDR3 reads CASSPGTGAFYGYTF. The CDR3 coding sequence is TGTGCCAGCAGTCCCGGGACAGGGGCGTTCTATGGCTACACCTTC.

J is TRBJ2-1 and V is TRBV2; TRBD1 agrees at 8 bases. The CDR3 runs to 15 residues. Germline loops: CDR1 SNHLY, CDR2 FYNNEI. Trimming took 4 bases from V and 2 from J; bases not matched to a gene: 4. CDR3 in DNA: TGTGCCAGCAGTGGTGAGACAGGGGCCTACAATGAGCAGTTCTTC. Translated: CASSGETGAYNEQFF.